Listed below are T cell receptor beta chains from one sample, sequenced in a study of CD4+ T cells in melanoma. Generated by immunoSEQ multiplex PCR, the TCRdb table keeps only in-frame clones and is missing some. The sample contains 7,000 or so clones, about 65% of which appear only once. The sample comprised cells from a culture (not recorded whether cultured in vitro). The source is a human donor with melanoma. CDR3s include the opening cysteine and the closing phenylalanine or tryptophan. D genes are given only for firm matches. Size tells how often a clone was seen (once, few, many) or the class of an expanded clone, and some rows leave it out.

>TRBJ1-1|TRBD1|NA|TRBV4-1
TGCGCCAGCAGCCAAGATCCCGGGACAGGAGAGATGAACACTGAAGCTTTCTTT
CASSQDPGTGEMNTEAFF
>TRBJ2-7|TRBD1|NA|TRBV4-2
TGTGCCAGCAGCCGGTTACCCTCCGGGACAGGGGGAGCCGAGCAGTACTTC
CASSRLPSGTGGAEQYF
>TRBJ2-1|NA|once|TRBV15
TGTGCCACCAGCAGAGAGACAGCCTACAATGAGCAGTTCTTC
CATSRETAYNEQFF
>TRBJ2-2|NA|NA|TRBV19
TGTGCCAGTAGTCCAAAGGGGGGATTGGGGGCCGGGGAGCTGTTTTTT
CASSPKGGLGAGELFF
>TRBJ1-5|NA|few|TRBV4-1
TGCGCCAGCAGCCAATACCAGCAGGGCGGCAATCAGCCCCAGCATTTT
CASSQYQQGGNQPQHF
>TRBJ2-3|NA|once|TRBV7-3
TGTGCCAGCAGCCTCGAGTACACAGATACGCAGTATTTT
CASSLEYTDTQYF
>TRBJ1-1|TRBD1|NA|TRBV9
TGTGCCAGCAGCCCCAGGGGGCGTAGGGAAAACACTGAAGCTTTCTTT
CASSPRGRRENTEAFF
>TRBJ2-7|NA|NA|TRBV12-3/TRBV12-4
TGTGCCAGCAGTCCCGCGGGGATCTACGAGCAGTACTTC
CASSPAGIYEQYF
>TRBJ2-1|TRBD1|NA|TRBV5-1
TGCGCCAGCTACAGACAGGGGGGCAATGAGCAGTTCTTC
CASYRQGGNEQFF
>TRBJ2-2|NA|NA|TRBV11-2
TGTGCCAGCAGCTTACGTCGACCCCAAGGGACCACCGGGGAGCTGTTTTTT
CASSLRRPQGTTGELFF
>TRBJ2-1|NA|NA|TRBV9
TGTGCCAGCAGCGTATTCTTTCAAGGGGATGAGCAGTTCTTC
CASSVFFQGDEQFF
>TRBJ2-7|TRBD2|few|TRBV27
TGTGCCAGCAGACTTAGCGGGGGGGCCATCCACGAGCAGTACTTC
CASRLSGGAIHEQYF
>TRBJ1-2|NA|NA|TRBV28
TGTGCCAGCAGTTCCGAGTCAGACAGAGCCGCCCTCTATGGCTACACCTTC
CASSSESDRAALYGYTF
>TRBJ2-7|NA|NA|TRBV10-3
TGTGCCATCAGGCAGACCTACGAGCAGTACTTC
CAIRQTYEQYF
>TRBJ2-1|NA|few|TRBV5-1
TGCGCCACTCGACCGGTAGAAGGGAGCCAGAATGAGCAGTTCTTC
CATRPVEGSQNEQFF
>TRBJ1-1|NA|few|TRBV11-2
TGTGCCAGCAGCTTAGAGATAGGGAGTATCACTGAAGCTTTCTTT
CASSLEIGSITEAFF
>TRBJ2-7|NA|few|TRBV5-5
TGTGCCAGCAGCTCCCTCGGGCGGCAGGCTACAATCGAGCAGTACTTC
CASSSLGRQATIEQYF
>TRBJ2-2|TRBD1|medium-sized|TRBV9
TGTGCCAGCAGCGTAGCAGGGGGCGTAGACACCGGGGAGCTGTTTTTT
CASSVAGGVDTGELFF
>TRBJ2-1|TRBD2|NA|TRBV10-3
TGTGCCATCAGGGGACTAAACTCCTACAATGAGCAGTTCTTC
CAIRGLNSYNEQFF
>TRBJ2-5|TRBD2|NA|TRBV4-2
TGTGCCAGCAGCCAGAAAGCGGGGGGAGGAGAGACCCAGTACTTC
CASSQKAGGGETQYF
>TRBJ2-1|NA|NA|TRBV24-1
TGTGCCACCCGGATGGCCGATGAGCAGTTCTTC
CATRMADEQFF
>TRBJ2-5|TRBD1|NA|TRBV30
TGTGCCTGGAGTAGGGACAGCCAAGAGACCCAGTACTTC
CAWSRDSQETQYF
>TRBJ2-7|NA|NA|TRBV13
TGTGCCAGCAGCTTAGGCCTAGATGGTGAAGCGTACGAGCAGTACTTC
CASSLGLDGEAYEQYF
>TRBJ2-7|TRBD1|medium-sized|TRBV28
TGTGCCAGCAGCCAACAGGGGTACGAGCAGTACTTC
CASSQQGYEQYF
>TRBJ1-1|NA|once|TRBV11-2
TGTGCCAGCAGCTTAGAATACCAAGTGAACACTGAAGCTTTCTTT
CASSLEYQVNTEAFF
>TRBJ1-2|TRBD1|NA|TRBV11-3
TGTGCCAGCAGCGGCAGACAGGGACGGTATGGCTACACCTTC
CASSGRQGRYGYTF
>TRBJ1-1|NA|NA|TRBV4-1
TGCGCCAGCATGGACCAGCGGACTGAAGCTTTCTTT
CASMDQRTEAFF
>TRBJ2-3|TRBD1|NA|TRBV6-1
TGTGCCAGCAGTGATAGGTCAGGGGGCGTAAACACAGATACGCAGTATTTT
CASSDRSGGVNTDTQYF
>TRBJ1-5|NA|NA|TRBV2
TGTGCCAGCAGCGACCTCCGAGAACGGCCCCAGCATTTT
CASSDLRERPQHF
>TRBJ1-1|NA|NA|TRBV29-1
TGCAGCGCCTTGATGGAAGCCACTGAAGCTTTCTTT
CSALMEATEAFF
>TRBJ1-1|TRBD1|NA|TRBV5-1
TGCGCCAGCAGCTTGGGCCACTTTACAGGGGCCATGAACACTGAAGCTTTCTTT
CASSLGHFTGAMNTEAFF
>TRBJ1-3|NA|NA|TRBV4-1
TGCGCCAGCAGCCCCACAGGTATCTCTGGAAACACCATATATTTT
CASSPTGISGNTIYF
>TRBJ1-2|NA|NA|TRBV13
TGTGCCAGCAGCCCTGGGACCGGGTATGGCTACACCTTC
CASSPGTGYGYTF
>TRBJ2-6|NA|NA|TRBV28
TGTGCCAGCAGTTCTCCCGGGAGATCGGGGGCCAACGTCCTGACTTTC
CASSSPGRSGANVLTF
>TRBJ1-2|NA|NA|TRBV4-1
TGCGCCAGCAGCCAAGGACGGACGAATGGCTACACCTTC
CASSQGRTNGYTF
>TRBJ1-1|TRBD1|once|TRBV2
TGTGCCAGCAGTGAAAGGGGGCGGGGGGCAGATGAAGCTTTCTTT
CASSERGRGADEAFF
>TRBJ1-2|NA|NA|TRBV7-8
TGTGCCAGCAGTGGGGACATGGCGCCTGGCTACACCTTC
CASSGDMAPGYTF
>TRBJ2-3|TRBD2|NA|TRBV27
TGTGCCAGCAGTTATGGCGGGGGGGCCATAGATACGCAGTATTTT
CASSYGGGAIDTQYF
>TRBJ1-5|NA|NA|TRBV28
TGTGCCAGCAGTTTACCGGACGGTGGCGGGAATCAGCCCCAGCATTTT
CASSLPDGGGNQPQHF
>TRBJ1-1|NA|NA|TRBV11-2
TGTGCCAGCAGCTTGGGAGGGCAGGGGATTGGCGCTTTCTTT
CASSLGGQGIGAFF
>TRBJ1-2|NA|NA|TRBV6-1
TGTGCCAGCAGTGAACTGGACGGTAACTATGGCTACACCTTC
CASSELDGNYGYTF
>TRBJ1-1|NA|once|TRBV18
TGTGCCAGCTCAGTGAGAGCCGGAGGCACTGAAGCTTTCTTT
CASSVRAGGTEAFF